These 26 T cell receptor beta chains came from one sample sequenced in a study of blood T cell repertoires in COVID-19. Clones were read by immunoSEQ multiplex PCR, and TCRdb kept only the in-frame ones, dropping some. This sample yields 350,000 to 400,000 clones, of which nearly 90% are seen a single time; about 1.8% belongs to the top ten. The sequenced material came from PBMCs or T cells enriched from blood (not recorded which). The receptor source for this set is a woman in her twenties or thirties who had recovered from COVID-19.

The CDR3 sequence is CARGGRDLRDSGNTIYF. DNA for the CDR3: TGTGCCAGGGGAGGCCGGGACTTGAGAGACTCTGGAAACACCATATATTTT. The chain is built from TRBV2 and TRBJ1-3; D possibly corresponds to TRBD1 (5 bases). V was clipped by 9 bases and J by 0 bases, with 21 bases between them. The CDR3 is 17 amino acids. Germline V gene data show CDR1 as SNHLY and CDR2 as FYNNEI.

The chain joins TRBV25-1 to TRBJ2-5, with TRBD1 matching over 7 bases. Trimming took 4 bases from V and 2 from J; bases not matched to a gene: 4. Germline V gene sequence: CDR1 MGHDK, CDR2 SYGVNS. The CDR3 is 14 amino acids. This chain's CDR3 is CASSGTGRQETQYF. The CDR3 DNA sequence: TGTGCCAGCAGTGGGACAGGCCGGCAAGAGACCCAGTACTTC.

The sample holds a few counts of this clone. V and J are TRBV12-3 or TRBV12-4 and TRBJ1-1; D ambiguous. This CDR3 comprises 11 residues. The V gene lost 2 bases and the J gene lost 7 bases, with 5 bases spanning the gap. This chain's CDR3 is CASSLRSEAFF. The CDR3 DNA sequence: TGTGCCAGCAGTTTAAGGAGTGAAGCTTTCTTT.

This clone was picked up a small number of times. The V gene is TRBV5-1, the J gene TRBJ1-1; 8 bases line up with TRBD1. The CDR3 is 15 residues long. Germline CDR1 reads SGHRS; CDR2 reads YFSETQ. J lost 2 bases, V lost 2 bases, and 5 bases had no gene match. CDR3 sequence: CASSFQGAFNTEAFF. In DNA, the CDR3 is TGCGCCAGCAGCTTTCAGGGGGCCTTTAACACTGAAGCTTTCTTT.

The V and J genes are TRBV7-9 and TRBJ2-5; 10 bases line up with TRBD1. From germline, CDR1 is SEHNR and CDR2 FQNEAQ (reference sequence). This CDR3 contains 14 residues. Losses at the gene ends were 4 bases for V and 5 bases for J; bases not matched to a gene: 4. Here the CDR3 DNA reads TGTGCCAGCAGCTACGGGACAGGGGACGAGACCCAGTACTTC. Residues: CASSYGTGDETQYF.

Remarks on this clone: The sample has other DNA sequences that encode this CDR3 too. The gene calls are TRBV5-1 and TRBJ1-3, with TRBD1 matching 7 bases. The V gene's germline CDR1 is SGHRS and CDR2 YFSETQ. The trim removed 5 bases at V and 0 bases at J, leaving 5 bases unmatched. This CDR3 is built from 15 residues. The CDR3 protein is CASSAGTDSGNTIYF. The CDR3 bases are TGCGCCAGCAGTGCAGGGACAGACTCTGGAAACACCATATATTTT.

V and J are TRBV7-2 and TRBJ1-4, with D possibly matching TRBD1 (5 bases). Looked up from germline, CDR1 is SGHTA and CDR2 is FQGNSA. The CDR3 is 15 amino acids. V was clipped by 4 bases and J by 8 bases, with 17 bases between them. CDR3 in amino acids: CASSSGGGFKEKLFF. The CDR3 region has the DNA TGTGCCAGCAGCTCCGGGGGGGGGTTTAAAGAAAAACTGTTTTTT.

DNA for the CDR3: TGTGCCAGTACCGTTCGTCAGGGGCAGAACACTGAAGCTTTCTTT. Encoded protein: CASTVRQGQNTEAFF. The rearrangement joins TRBV19 to TRBJ1-1; D possibly corresponds to TRBD1 (6 bases). Germline values: CDR1 LNHDA, CDR2 SQIVND (reference sequence). The CDR3 has 15 residues. Trimming took off 7 bases at V and 1 base at J, with 16 bases between the two ends.

The V and J genes are TRBV28 and TRBJ2-2; 9 bases agree with TRBD1. The CDR3 runs 18 residues. Germline loops: CDR1 MDHEN, CDR2 SYDVKM. The J segment lost 0 bases and the V segment lost 6 bases, leaving 11 bases of the junction unmatched. The CDR3, as DNA: TGTGCCAGCAGAATACAGGGGGCGACGGTTCCGAACACCGGGGAGCTGTTTTTT. It is translated as CASRIQGATVPNTGELFF.

CDR3 coding DNA: TGTGCCAGCAGTTACCCGACCGGGGAGCTGTTTTTT. Translating it yields CASSYPTGELFF. The chain couples TRBV6-5 to TRBJ2-2; no reliable D call. V gave up 2 bases and J gave up 5 bases, with 3 bases separating them. The CDR3 has 12 residues. Germline CDR1 is MNHEY and CDR2 is SVGAGI.

The V gene is TRBV9, the J gene TRBJ2-7; 8 positions agree with TRBD1. Trimming at V came to 4 bases and at J to 4 bases, leaving 7 bases not matched to a gene. Germline CDR1 SGDLS, CDR2 YYNGEE. This CDR3 spans 14 amino acids. Here the CDR3 DNA reads TGTGCCAGCAGCCCCGGACAGGGTTATTACGAGCAGTACTTC. It yields the protein CASSPGQGYYEQYF.

This rearrangement joins TRBV18 to TRBJ2-3, with a weak D call TRBD1 (5 bases). V gave up 0 bases and J gave up 2 bases, with 12 bases separating them. Germline lookup yields CDR1 KGHSH and CDR2 LQKENI. CDR3 length: 16 residues. Here the CDR3 DNA reads TGTGCCAGCTCACCACCGGGGCGGCCATCCACAGATACGCAGTATTTT. This gives the protein CASSPPGRPSTDTQYF.

The rearrangement links TRBV12-5 to TRBJ1-1; D might be TRBD1 (5 bases). This CDR3 comprises 15 residues. Trimming took off 1 base at V and 2 bases at J, with 11 bases between the two ends. Germline CDR1 LGHNT, CDR2 FRNRAP. CDR3 sequence reads: CASGLDRNLNTEAFF. The CDR3 nucleotides are TGTGCTAGTGGTTTGGACAGGAACCTTAACACTGAAGCTTTCTTT.

The chain carries TRBV5-6 and TRBJ2-7, with a weak D call TRBD2 (6 bases). The germline V and J ends were trimmed by 3 bases and 4 bases, with 14 bases remaining between them. This CDR3 spans 14 amino acids. CDR1 is SGHDT and CDR2 is YYEEEE in the germline V gene. The CDR3 DNA sequence: TGTGCCAGCAGCTCGCTTAGCGGAACATACGAGCAGTACTTC. The encoded protein is CASSSLSGTYEQYF. Full variable domain (rest looked up from reference TRBV5-6 and TRBJ2-7): DAGVTQSPTHLIKTRGQQVTLRCSPKSGHDTVSWYQQALGQGPQFIFQYYEEEERQRGNFPDRFSGHQFPNYSSELNVNALLLGDSALYLCASSSLSGTYEQYFGPGTRLTVT.

This chain connects TRBV7-8 to TRBJ1-1, with D unclear. CDR1 is SGHVS, CDR2 FQNEAQ, per germline. The CDR3 length is 13 residues. V gave up 2 bases and J gave up 1 base, with 5 bases separating them. The CDR3 coding sequence is TGTGCCAGCAGCTTATACGGGAACACTGAAGCTTTCTTT. Translation: CASSLYGNTEAFF.

The chain combines TRBV5-4 with TRBJ2-3, with 9 bases lining up with TRBD2. With 4 bases clipped from V and 2 bases from J, the junction kept 11 bases outside the gene matches. The CDR3 has 17 amino acids. The germline V gene has CDR1 SGHNT and CDR2 YYREEE (reference sequence). CDR3 loop: CASSLLSGGFVTDTQYF. The CDR3 region has the DNA TGTGCCAGCAGCCTCCTTAGCGGGGGCTTCGTCACAGATACGCAGTATTTT.

This chain joins TRBV7-9 and TRBJ2-1, with D perhaps matching TRBD2 (7 bases). Trimming shortened V by 1 base and J by 12 bases, and 16 bases separated the two germline ends. This CDR3 has 14 amino acids. Germline V gene sequence: CDR1 SEHNR, CDR2 FQNEAQ (reference sequence). The DNA for the CDR3 is TGTGCCAGCAGCTTAGAGGGGGGAGGGCCCGGGCAGTTCTTC. It encodes CASSLEGGGPGQFF.

The gene calls are TRBV4-2 and TRBJ1-2; D unresolved. CDR1 and CDR2 (germline): LGHNA, YNFKEQ. The CDR3 is made up of 12 amino acids. The V and J ends lost 0 bases and 4 bases respectively, with 3 bases between them. The CDR3 DNA reads TGTGCCAGCAGCCAAGATAGCTATGGCTACACCTTC. Translated, it gives CASSQDSYGYTF.

This chain connects TRBV28 to TRBJ1-6; D remains unclear. Germline V gene sequence: CDR1 MDHEN, CDR2 SYDVKM. The CDR3 is 14 residues long. Trimming removed 7 bases at V and 4 bases at J, with 11 bases between. The CDR3 protein is CASTRAGYNSPLHF. The CDR3 DNA follows: TGTGCCAGCACGAGGGCAGGTTATAATTCACCCCTCCACTTT.

This clone was seen once. This may be a read error, as it is one base from a much larger clone. The chain has TRBV28 and TRBJ2-3, with 10 nucleotides matching TRBD1. CDR1 is MDHEN and CDR2 is SYDVKM in the germline V gene. Trimming removed 5 bases from V and 2 bases from J; junction bases left unmatched: 4. The CDR3 spans 15 residues. DNA of the CDR3: TGTGCCAGCAGTACCGGGACAGGGGCCACAGATACGCAGTATTTT. Translation gives CASSTGTGATDTQYF.

In this sample, this clone turned up once. V usage is TRBV11-2 and J usage is TRBJ2-4; 13 bases are a match to TRBD2. The germline CDR1 and CDR2 sequences are SGHAT and FQNNGV. The ends lost 0 bases at V and 12 bases at J; junction bases unmatched: 11. The CDR3 loop spans 17 amino acids. The chain's CDR3 is CASSLEQATSGRIGQYF. The CDR3 bases are TGTGCCAGCAGCTTAGAACAAGCGACTAGCGGGAGGATAGGTCAGTACTTC.

This chain joins TRBV3-1 (or the pseudogene TRBV3-2) and TRBJ1-6; TRBD1 might be the D (5 bases). V lost 0 bases and J 5 bases, leaving 14 bases between the germline ends. Germline V gives CDR1 LGHDT, CDR2 YNNKEL (reference sequence). The CDR3 runs 17 residues. DNA for the CDR3: TGTGCCAGCAGCCAAGATCTTGGGGCAGAGAATAATTCACCCCTCCACTTT. The encoded protein is CASSQDLGAENNSPLHF.

This clone was picked up many times. This rearrangement joins TRBV25-1 to TRBJ1-3; D is uncertain. V lost 5 bases and J 0 bases, leaving 11 bases between the germline ends. CDR1 and CDR2 from the germline V gene are MGHDK and SYGVNS. CDR3 size: 15 residues. CDR3: CASSRFGSSGNTIYF. CDR3 in DNA: TGTGCCAGCAGTAGATTCGGGAGCTCTGGAAACACCATATATTTT.

The V call is TRBV7-6, the J call TRBJ1-4; 9 bases line up with TRBD1. Germline CDR1 is SGHVS and CDR2 is FNYEAQ. The CDR3 is made up of 17 amino acids. Trimming cost V 6 bases and J 13 bases; bases outside gene matches: 21. CDR3 coding DNA: TGTGCCAGCAGTCCCCGACAGGGGGGGGAATTGAGCGAGACACTGTTTTTT. Protein product: CASSPRQGGELSETLFF.

This clone showed up just once. The rearrangement uses TRBV11-1 and TRBJ2-5; unclear D gene. V was pared by 7 bases and J by 1 base, with 16 bases between. The CDR3 sequence is 15 residues long. CDR1 and CDR2 (germline): SGHAT, FQDESV (reference sequence). DNA of the CDR3: TGTGCCAGCACCTACGATGGGCCCCTCCAAGAGACCCAGTACTTC. Protein product: CASTYDGPLQETQYF.

The chain combines TRBV10-3 with TRBJ2-2, with 11 bases lining up with TRBD1. The V and J ends lost 11 bases and 7 bases, in that order; junction bases with no gene match: 6. The germline gives CDR1 ENHRY, CDR2 SYGVKD. This CDR3 has 13 residues. The CDR3 sequence is CAPGTGGDGELFF. As DNA, the CDR3 is TGTGCCCCCGGGACAGGGGGGGACGGGGAGCTGTTTTTT.